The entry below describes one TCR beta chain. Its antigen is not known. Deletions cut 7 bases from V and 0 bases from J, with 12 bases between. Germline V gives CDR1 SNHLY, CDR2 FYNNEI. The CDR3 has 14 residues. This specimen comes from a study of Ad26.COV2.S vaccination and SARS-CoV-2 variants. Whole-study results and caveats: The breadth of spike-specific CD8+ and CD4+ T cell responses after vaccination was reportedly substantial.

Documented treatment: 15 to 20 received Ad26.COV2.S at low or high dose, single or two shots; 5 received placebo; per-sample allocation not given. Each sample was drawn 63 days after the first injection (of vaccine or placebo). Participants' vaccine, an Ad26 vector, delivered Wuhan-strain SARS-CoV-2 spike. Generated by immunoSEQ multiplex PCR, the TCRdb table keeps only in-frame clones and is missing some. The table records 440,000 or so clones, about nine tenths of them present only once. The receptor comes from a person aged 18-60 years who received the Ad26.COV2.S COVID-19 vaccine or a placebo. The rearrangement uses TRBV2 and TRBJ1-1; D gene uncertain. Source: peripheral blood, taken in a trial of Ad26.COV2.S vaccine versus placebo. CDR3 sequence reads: CASTTQMVNTEAFF. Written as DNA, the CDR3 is TGTGCCAGCACTACTCAGATGGTGAACACTGAAGCTTTCTTT.